One and the same sample provided the 9 T cell receptor beta chains below, sequenced in a study of blood T cell repertoires in COVID-19. The protocol was immunoSEQ multiplex PCR, while the TCRdb copy is restricted to in-frame clones and leaves out a portion. The sample yields over 90,000 clones, about 86% seen once. The sample taken for sequencing was peripheral blood. All receptors derive from a man older than 75 with acute or convalescent COVID-19.

This clone was recorded at least ten times. The chain links TRBV19 to TRBJ2-7; 8 nucleotides agree with TRBD1. V shed 5 bases, J shed 5 bases, and the junction held 5 bases outside the gene matches. The CDR3 length is 13 residues. The germline gives CDR1 LNHDA, CDR2 SQIVND (reference sequence). The CDR3 coding sequence is TGTGCCAGTAGTCCAGGGGGCTTTCACGAGCAGTACTTC. Translating gives CASSPGGFHEQYF.

This clone appeared a few times. This sequence joins TRBV2 and TRBJ2-1, with D maybe TRBD2 (6 bases). Trimming removed 5 bases at V and 1 base at J, with 15 bases between. CDR1 is SNHLY, CDR2 FYNNEI, per germline. CDR3 size: 16 residues. This chain's CDR3 is CASSPTLASSYNEQFF. The CDR3 DNA follows: TGTGCCAGCAGTCCGACCCTAGCGTCTTCCTACAATGAGCAGTTCTTC.

V and J are TRBV6-2 or TRBV6-3 and TRBJ2-7; D is perhaps TRBD2 (5 bases). Trimming removed 6 bases at V and 1 base at J, with 16 bases between. This CDR3 has 15 amino acids. Germline V lookup: CDR1 MNHEY, CDR2 SVGEGT. The CDR3 protein is CASSLSGHPSYEQYF. CDR3 bases: TGTGCCAGCAGCCTAAGCGGTCACCCGTCCTACGAGCAGTACTTC.

This sequence joins TRBV2 and TRBJ1-6; D possibly corresponds to TRBD1 (6 bases). Trimming left V 6 bases short and J 4 bases short, with 10 bases between. CDR3 length: 14 amino acids. The germline CDR1 and CDR2 sequences are SNHLY and FYNNEI. Here the CDR3 DNA reads TGTGCCAGCAGCCTTCAGGGGTATAATTCACCCCTCCACTTT. Translated, it gives CASSLQGYNSPLHF.

This chain links TRBV15 with TRBJ1-1; D is perhaps TRBD1 (6 bases). From germline, CDR1 is LNHNV and CDR2 YYDKDF (reference sequence). V lost 5 bases, J lost 7 bases, and 23 bases lay in between. This CDR3 contains 16 residues. The CDR3 sequence is CATSPWGQGREDEAFF. The CDR3 coding sequence is TGTGCCACCAGCCCCTGGGGGCAGGGGCGAGAGGATGAAGCTTTCTTT.

DNA of the CDR3: TGTGCCAGCAGCCCCCTGGGACTAGCGGTTCCGTGGACCCAGTACTTC. Protein product: CASSPLGLAVPWTQYF. J is TRBJ2-5 and V is TRBV14; 11 bases align to TRBD2. The CDR3 runs 16 residues. V lost 4 bases, J lost 7 bases, and 11 bases stayed unmatched. In germline, CDR1 is SGHDN, CDR2 FVKESK.

This clone came up once. The chain recombines TRBV6-5 with TRBJ2-2, with 7 bases identical to TRBD1. CDR1 MNHEY and CDR2 SVGAGI come from the germline V gene. This CDR3 spans 13 amino acids. V gave up 6 bases and J gave up 7 bases; unmatched junction bases: 5. CDR3 in DNA: TGTGCCAGCAGCTACAGGGGCAACGGGGAGCTGTTTTTT. It codes for CASSYRGNGELFF.

V is TRBV27 and J is TRBJ2-7, with D perhaps matching TRBD2 (6 bases). This CDR3 spans 17 amino acids. Germline CDR1 MNHEY, CDR2 SMNVEV (reference sequence). Trimming stripped 4 bases from V and 2 bases from J, with 21 bases between. The CDR3 nucleotides read TGTGCCAGCAGTTCAACGCGGGACTTATCTACCACCTACGAGCAGTACTTC. Amino acid sequence: CASSSTRDLSTTYEQYF.

The chain couples TRBV15 to TRBJ2-7; 7 nucleotides line up with TRBD2. CDR1 is LNHNV, CDR2 YYDKDF, per germline (reference sequence). The CDR3 is 15 amino acids. Germline trimming cut 2 bases from V and 0 bases from J; bases unmatched to any gene: 4. The CDR3 sequence: CATSRNSGSSYEQYF. As DNA, the CDR3 is TGTGCCACCAGCAGAAATAGCGGGTCCTCCTACGAGCAGTACTTC.